A selection of T cell receptor beta chains follows, all from one sample in a study of cytomegalovirus exposure and HLA in healthy donors. Repertoires were generated with immunoSEQ multiplex PCR, while TCRdb's copy carries only in-frame clones and drops some. This sample has about 94,000 clones, with around two thirds found just once. The sequencing sample was made of PBMCs. The receptors shown here come from a young man in good health and CMV-seronegative. Both conserved end residues are part of each CDR3. Fields, in order: J gene, D gene, clone size, V gene, CDR3 protein, CDR3 DNA. D genes are given only for firm matches. Not all rows give a size; the values are once, few, many and, for expanded clones, a class.

>TRBJ2-7|-|-|TRBV19
CASSRYWTDFYEQYF
TGTGCCAGTAGTCGATACTGGACAGATTTTTACGAGCAGTACTTC
>TRBJ2-7|-|-|TRBV6-5
CASNNDYEQYF
TGTGCCAGCAACAACGACTACGAGCAGTACTTC
>TRBJ1-4|-|-|TRBV6-1
CASSRQVRNEKLFF
TGTGCCAGCAGCCGACAGGTCCGGAATGAAAAACTGTTTTTT
>TRBJ2-7|TRBD2|-|TRBV7-9
CSSSPLMGLAGSYEQYF
TGTTCCAGCAGCCCACTGATGGGACTAGCGGGATCCTACGAGCAGTACTTC
>TRBJ2-1|-|few|TRBV7-6
CASSHPWAGPYNEQFF
TGTGCCAGCAGCCACCCTTGGGCAGGGCCATACAATGAGCAGTTCTTC
>TRBJ1-2|-|-|TRBV11-1
CASSPDNNYGYTF
TGTGCCAGCAGCCCGGACAATAACTATGGCTACACCTTC
>TRBJ2-2|TRBD1|few|TRBV11-1
CASSNHRGNTGELFF
TGTGCCAGCAGTAACCACAGGGGGAACACCGGGGAGCTGTTTTTT
>TRBJ1-2|TRBD1|-|TRBV7-6
CASTQQGADGYTF
TGTGCCAGCACCCAACAGGGGGCGGATGGCTACACCTTC
>TRBJ2-5|-|-|TRBV2
CASNREALQIETQYF
TGTGCCAGCAACCGCGAGGCGCTGCAAATCGAGACCCAGTACTTC
>TRBJ1-4|-|-|TRBV28
CASSNPGVGGANEKLFF
TGTGCCAGCAGTAACCCCGGGGTCGGCGGAGCTAATGAAAAACTGTTTTTT
>TRBJ2-5|TRBD2|-|TRBV6-1
CASSPGTSGSETQYF
TGTGCCAGCAGTCCCGGGACTAGCGGGAGTGAGACCCAGTACTTC
>TRBJ2-4|TRBD1|-|TRBV18
CASSPRDRGAFLAKNIQYF
TGTGCCAGCTCACCACGTGACAGGGGGGCTTTCCTAGCCAAAAACATTCAGTACTTC
>TRBJ1-4|TRBD1|-|TRBV2
CASKGDRGNEKLFF
TGTGCCAGCAAGGGGGACAGGGGGAATGAAAAACTGTTTTTT
>TRBJ2-5|-|-|TRBV4-1
CASSFNNRVQETQYF
TGCGCCAGCAGCTTTAATAACAGGGTTCAAGAGACCCAGTACTTC
>TRBJ2-2|TRBD1|-|TRBV15
CATSGTVPTGELFF
TGTGCCACCTCCGGGACAGTTCCAACCGGGGAGCTGTTTTTT
>TRBJ2-1|TRBD2|-|TRBV7-3
CASSLDGGGRALSEQFF
TGTGCCAGCAGCTTAGACGGCGGCGGGAGGGCCTTATCTGAGCAGTTCTTC
>TRBJ2-7|-|few|TRBV7-2
CASSYADGLLGFGEQYF
TGTGCCAGCAGCTATGCGGACGGACTTTTGGGGTTTGGCGAGCAGTACTTC
>TRBJ2-5|TRBD2|-|TRBV15
CATSRSSGTSDGETQYF
TGTGCCACCAGCAGATCTTCCGGGACTAGCGATGGAGAGACCCAGTACTTC
>TRBJ2-1|-|-|TRBV7-2
CASSLARNEQFF
TGTGCCAGCAGCTTAGCGAGGAATGAGCAGTTCTTC
>TRBJ1-1|-|-|TRBV21-1
CASSYGQETEAFF
TGTGCCAGCTCGTACGGACAGGAAACAGAAGCTTTCTTT
>TRBJ1-1|-|few|TRBV9
CASSALRRVGNTEAFF
TGTGCCAGCAGCGCCTTACGCAGGGTTGGGAACACTGAAGCTTTCTTT
>TRBJ2-2|-|-|TRBV2
CASSETKTGELFF
TGTGCCAGCAGTGAAACTAAAACCGGGGAGCTGTTTTTT
>TRBJ2-1|TRBD2|-|TRBV9
CASSLTGTSGSNEQFF
TGTGCCAGCAGCTTAACCGGGACTAGCGGTTCGAATGAGCAGTTCTTC
>TRBJ1-1|TRBD1|-|TRBV5-4
CASRLDRAGNTEAFF
TGTGCCAGCAGACTGGACAGGGCGGGGAACACTGAAGCTTTCTTT
>TRBJ2-1|-|-|TRBV7-9
CASSFFSTSQGHRVLEQFF
TGTGCCAGCAGCTTTTTTTCGACTAGTCAAGGTCACCGGGTACTTGAGCAGTTCTTC
>TRBJ2-3|-|-|TRBV19
CASSIDLWDSSLGADTQYF
TGTGCCAGTAGTATAGATCTATGGGACTCATCCCTCGGAGCAGATACGCAGTATTTT
>TRBJ1-2|-|-|TRBV25-1
CASEPLQGTADYGYTF
TGTGCCAGCGAGCCCCTACAGGGAACGGCGGACTATGGCTACACCTTC
>TRBJ2-1|-|-|TRBV7-9
CASSKSDEQFF
TGTGCCAGCAGCAAGTCGGATGAGCAGTTCTTC
>TRBJ2-6|TRBD1|once|TRBV9
CASSVASPDRGRSGANVLTF
TGTGCCAGCAGCGTAGCCAGCCCGGACAGGGGGCGATCTGGGGCCAACGTCCTGACTTTC
>TRBJ2-7|TRBD2|-|TRBV29-1
CSVSGTSGGSYEQYF
TGCAGCGTTTCCGGGACTAGCGGGGGATCCTACGAGCAGTACTTC
>TRBJ2-5|-|-|TRBV11-3
CASSFLLGLAETQYF
TGTGCCAGCAGCTTCCTACTAGGACTCGCAGAGACCCAGTACTTC
>TRBJ1-2|TRBD1|-|TRBV9
CASSPRQGQVDGYTF
TGTGCCAGCAGCCCCCGACAGGGTCAAGTAGATGGCTACACCTTC
>TRBJ1-4|TRBD1|-|TRBV7-9
CSSSRYQGAGEKLFF
TGTTCCAGCAGCCGATACCAGGGGGCTGGTGAAAAACTGTTTTTT
>TRBJ2-2|-|-|TRBV18
CASSPSPQVDTGELFF
TGTGCCAGCTCACCTTCCCCCCAGGTCGACACCGGGGAGCTGTTTTTT
>TRBJ2-1|TRBD1|-|TRBV9
CASSKTGVRGNEQFF
TGTGCCAGCAGCAAAACAGGGGTGCGAGGCAATGAGCAGTTCTTC
>TRBJ1-1|-|-|TRBV6-6
CASSYPWGGINTEAFF
TGTGCCAGCAGTTACCCCTGGGGAGGCATCAACACTGAAGCTTTCTTT
>TRBJ2-7|-|-|TRBV2
CASSQGEVYEQYF
TGTGCCAGCAGTCAGGGGGAGGTCTACGAGCAGTACTTC
>TRBJ2-1|-|-|TRBV14
CASSQRGYNEQFF
TGTGCCAGCAGCCAGAGAGGTTACAATGAGCAGTTCTTC
>TRBJ1-4|TRBD1|-|TRBV18
CASSPKQGDNEKLFF
TGTGCCAGCTCACCAAAACAGGGGGATAATGAAAAACTGTTTTTT
>TRBJ1-6|-|few|TRBV6-5
CASSYEDNSPLHF
TGTGCCAGCAGTTACGAGGATAATTCACCCCTCCACTTT
>TRBJ2-5|TRBD2|-|TRBV9
CASSGSGGIFWETQYF
TGTGCCAGCAGCGGTAGCGGGGGGATTTTTTGGGAGACCCAGTACTTC
>TRBJ2-7|-|-|TRBV5-8
CASSLLAVSSYEQYF
TGTGCCAGCAGCTTGTTAGCGGTGAGCTCCTACGAGCAGTACTTC